These T cell receptor beta chains were read from a single sample in a study of T cell changes during pregnancy in multiple sclerosis. Clones were sequenced by immunoSEQ multiplex PCR, and TCRdb holds only the in-frame ones, with some missing. The data hold tens of thousands of clones, with about 82% observed a single time. This sample comprised CD8+ T cells from peripheral blood mononuclear cells, obtained in the first trimester of pregnancy. The receptors originated from a female donor in good health, enrolled as a control in a pregnancy study. The CDR3 runs from the conserved cysteine through the conserved F or W. Each record gives: V gene, J gene, clone size, D gene, CDR3 DNA, CDR3 protein. A D gene is named only where the DNA matches it firmly. The size field is filled for only some rows; it gives once, few, many or a size class.

TRBV28,TRBJ1-6,.,TRBD1,TGTGCCAGCAGCGTTACCGGGACAGGAGATTCACCCCTCCACTTT,CASSVTGTGDSPLHF
TRBV9,TRBJ2-5,.,.,TGTGCCAGCAGCGTCGCCAGGGCGGGGGAGACCCAGTACTTC,CASSVARAGETQYF
TRBV6-4,TRBJ2-1,.,.,TGTGCCAGCAGTGGGGCTGACGGCATGGGTGAGCAGTTCTTC,CASSGADGMGEQFF
TRBV27,TRBJ1-2,.,TRBD1,TGTGCCAGCAGTTTAGTCGCCGCGGGGACAGGGGTCGGCTACACCTTC,CASSLVAAGTGVGYTF
TRBV2,TRBJ2-7,.,TRBD2,TGTGCCAGCAGTGGTCCGGCCAGGACTAGCGGGAAATACGAGCAGTACTTC,CASSGPARTSGKYEQYF
TRBV6-1,TRBJ1-5,few,.,TGTGCCAGCAGTGAAGCCCCCTATGATAGCCAGCCCCAGCATTTT,CASSEAPYDSQPQHF
TRBV27,TRBJ1-2,.,TRBD1,TGTGCCAGCAGTTTCAATCCGGGACAGAACTATGGCTACACCTTC,CASSFNPGQNYGYTF
TRBV19,TRBJ2-7,.,TRBD1,TGTGCCAGTAGTATAGAGGACAGGGGAGCTTACGAGCAGTACTTC,CASSIEDRGAYEQYF
TRBV21-1,TRBJ2-5,.,.,TGTGCCAGCAGCAAAGAAGGGACAGGGGCACAAGAGACCCAGTACTTC,CASSKEGTGAQETQYF
TRBV6-5,TRBJ2-4,.,TRBD1,TGTGCCAGCACCGCCTACAGGGGTAGCGACATTCAGTACTTC,CASTAYRGSDIQYF
TRBV6-5,TRBJ2-7,.,TRBD1,TGTGCCAGCAGTTTGGGACAGGGGCCCGAGCAGTACTTC,CASSLGQGPEQYF
TRBV7-3,TRBJ2-5,.,.,TGTGCCAGCAGCTTAAAGGGGGGGCCGGGGGAGACCCAGTACTTC,CASSLKGGPGETQYF
TRBV6-4,TRBJ2-2,hyperexpanded,TRBD2,TGTGCCAGCAGTGACATCCTAGCGGGAAGTGGGGAGCTGTTTTTT,CASSDILAGSGELFF
TRBV25-1,TRBJ1-5,.,TRBD1,TGTGCCAGCTCCGGGACAGGGGGCTTTCAGCCCCAGCATTTT,CASSGTGGFQPQHF
TRBV6-4,TRBJ2-3,.,TRBD2,TGTGCCAGCAGTGACGAAGCGGGGGGGAAAGATACGCAGTATTTT,CASSDEAGGKDTQYF
TRBV6-5,TRBJ2-7,.,.,TGTGCCAGCAGTTACTCCAGGAAAGGCGAGCAGTACTTC,CASSYSRKGEQYF
TRBV7-9,TRBJ1-2,.,.,TGTGCCAGCAGTAATTTGGGGCAGGCCTCGGATGGCTACACCTTC,CASSNLGQASDGYTF
TRBV27,TRBJ2-1,.,TRBD2,TGTGCCAGCAGTAAGCTAGCGGTATTGGACAATGAGCAGTTCTTC,CASSKLAVLDNEQFF
TRBV27,TRBJ2-1,.,TRBD2,TGTGCCAGCAGTTTAGTGCCTAGCGGGGGGTTTGATGAGCAGTTCTTC,CASSLVPSGGFDEQFF
TRBV19,TRBJ1-1,.,.,TGTGCCAGTAGTATCCCAGGGGCTAGGAACACTGAAGCTTTCTTT,CASSIPGARNTEAFF
TRBV2,TRBJ2-1,.,TRBD2,TGTGCCAGCAGTTCCTTCGGGTCAGCGGGAGCTGAGCAGTTCTTC,CASSSFGSAGAEQFF
TRBV30,TRBJ1-5,.,.,TGTGCCTGGAGTGTCCTTAGCAATCAGCCCCAGCATTTT,CAWSVLSNQPQHF
TRBV25-1,TRBJ2-3,.,.,TGTGCCAGCAGTGGGAGAGCGGACACAGATACGCAGTATTTT,CASSGRADTDTQYF
TRBV6-1,TRBJ2-7,.,TRBD2,TGTGCCAGCAAAGGTAGCGGGGTCTCCTACGAGCAGTACTTC,CASKGSGVSYEQYF
TRBV28,TRBJ2-2,.,.,TGTGCCGGGAATACGGGAACCGGGGAGCTGTTTTTT,CAGNTGTGELFF
TRBV9,TRBJ2-7,.,TRBD2,TGTGCCAGCAGCGTAGCTAGCGGGAACTACGAGCAGTACTTC,CASSVASGNYEQYF
TRBV2,TRBJ1-1,few,.,TGTGCCAGCTGCAAGGGTAGGGGGTTGAACACTGAAGCTTTCTTT,CASCKGRGLNTEAFF
TRBV9,TRBJ1-6,.,.,TGTGCCAGCAGCGTCGGGACTACCCTCTCACCCCTCCACTTT,CASSVGTTLSPLHF
TRBV7-9,TRBJ2-7,.,TRBD2,TGTGCCAGCAGCCCCTCAGCGGGAGATGACGAGCAGTACTTC,CASSPSAGDDEQYF
TRBV6-1,TRBJ1-1,.,.,TGTGCCAGCAGTGAAGGAGGGGGGGGAACTGAAGCTTTCTTT,CASSEGGGGTEAFF
TRBV7-2,TRBJ1-2,.,.,TGTGCCAGCAGCTTAGCACAGGAATGGGGCTACACCTTC,CASSLAQEWGYTF
TRBV12-5,TRBJ2-2,once,TRBD2,TGTGCTAGTGGTTGGACCCCCGGGCTAGCGGGAGGAGCCGGGGAGCTGTTTTTT,CASGWTPGLAGGAGELFF
TRBV7-9,TRBJ2-3,.,.,TGTGCCAGCAGCTTCAACGAGGGCACAGATACGCAGTATTTT,CASSFNEGTDTQYF
TRBV30,TRBJ1-1,.,.,TGTGCCTGGAAAGACAGTTACACTGAAGCTTTCTTT,CAWKDSYTEAFF
TRBV6-1,TRBJ2-2,medium-sized,TRBD1,TGTGCCAGCAGTCCAGCGACAGGGGACACCGGGGAGCTGTTTTTT,CASSPATGDTGELFF
TRBV6-6,TRBJ1-1,.,.,TGTGCCAGCAGTTACTTACAACTGAACACTGAAGCTTTCTTT,CASSYLQLNTEAFF
TRBV9,TRBJ2-7,.,TRBD1,TGTGCCAGCAGTGGACAGGGTGAGCAGTACTTC,CASSGQGEQYF
TRBV28,TRBJ1-1,.,.,TGTGCCAGCAGTTTACGCTTGGGGAGGATCTCTGAAGCTTTCTTT,CASSLRLGRISEAFF
TRBV29-1,TRBJ1-1,once,.,TGCAGCGTTGAAGGGGCAGCTGATTCACCCACTGAAGCTTTCTTT,CSVEGAADSPTEAFF
TRBV6-1,TRBJ2-7,.,.,TGTGCCAGCGGCCGACCTAGTGGGTACGAGCAGTACTTC,CASGRPSGYEQYF
TRBV2,TRBJ2-7,.,TRBD1,TGTGCCAGCAGATTGGGGCAGGGGGTCGACGAGCAGTACTTC,CASRLGQGVDEQYF
TRBV6-5,TRBJ2-5,.,.,TGTGCCAGCAGAACTATAGGTCAGGAGACCCAGTACTTC,CASRTIGQETQYF
TRBV9,TRBJ2-7,.,TRBD1,TGTGCCAGCAGCGTAGGGGACAGGGGTGGCTACGAGCAGTACTTC,CASSVGDRGGYEQYF
TRBV27,TRBJ2-7,once,.,TGTGCCAGCAGTTTAGCCGGGTACGAGCAGTACTTC,CASSLAGYEQYF
TRBV2,TRBJ2-5,.,TRBD1,TGTGCCAGCAGTGAATCTGGGACAGGGCTTTCAGAGACCCAGTACTTC,CASSESGTGLSETQYF
TRBV6-1,TRBJ1-2,.,TRBD1,TGTGCCAGCAGTGCCTCTTTTAGACAGGGAGCCTATGGCTACACCTTC,CASSASFRQGAYGYTF
TRBV28,TRBJ1-2,.,TRBD1,TGTGCCAGCAGGTTTCTTACGTACAGGGGCGACTATGGCTACACCTTC,CASRFLTYRGDYGYTF
TRBV5-1,TRBJ1-2,.,TRBD1,TGCGCCAGCAGCTCCAGACAGGGCTATGGCTACACCTTC,CASSSRQGYGYTF
TRBV7-9,TRBJ1-4,.,.,TGTGCCAGCAGCTTAGAGGAGGGCGGGACTGAAAAACTGTTTTTT,CASSLEEGGTEKLFF
TRBV27,TRBJ2-7,.,TRBD2,TGTGCCAGCAGTTTAGGGACTAGGACCTACGAGCAGTACTTC,CASSLGTRTYEQYF
TRBV28,TRBJ2-1,.,TRBD2,TGTGCCAGCAGCGGGAGGGCGGAAACCTACAATGAGCAGTTCTTC,CASSGRAETYNEQFF
TRBV30,TRBJ1-6,medium-sized,.,TGTGCCTGGAATGGTTTAGAGAGTTCACCCCTCCACTTT,CAWNGLESSPLHF
TRBV27,TRBJ2-7,.,.,TGTGCCAGCAGTCCCTCCTCCTACGAGCAGTACTTC,CASSPSSYEQYF